The 13 T cell receptor beta chains presented below share a single source sample, sequenced in a study of blood T cell repertoires in COVID-19 (dated by TCRdb to 2020 to 2022). Libraries were constructed by the immunoSEQ multiplex PCR assay. What TCRdb holds here is the immuneACCESS table cut down to in-frame rearrangements. Part of the clones is not present; checked against another copy, under half of the missing clones reflect an unresolved V gene, and the others are unexplained. For this sample there are about 120,000 clones; around 91% appear just once. The top ten constitute approximately 3.9% of the sample. The sample consisted of peripheral blood. Receptors originate from a woman aged 55 to 70 with COVID-19, enrolled during active disease.

The CDR3 region is CASRLLGQGNTEAFF. Written as DNA, the CDR3 is TGTGCCAGCAGACTCCTCGGACAGGGGAACACTGAAGCTTTCTTT. The V call is TRBV7-9, the J call TRBJ1-1; TRBD1 matches 8 bases. V gave up 6 bases and J gave up 1 base; unmatched junction bases: 7. The CDR3 totals 15 residues. Germline V gives CDR1 SEHNR, CDR2 FQNEAQ (reference sequence).

The table lists this clone with a count of one. The J gene is TRBJ1-1, the V gene TRBV16; the match to TRBD1 covers 8 bases. Germline CDR1 KGHSY, CDR2 FQNENV. The CDR3 runs to 13 residues. V trimming: 3 bases; J trimming: 6 bases; junction bases outside the gene matches: 3. CDR3 region: CASSHPGGPEAFF. Here the CDR3 DNA reads TGTGCCAGCAGCCATCCAGGGGGCCCTGAAGCTTTCTTT.

The V gene is TRBV5-6, the J gene TRBJ1-1, with D possibly matching TRBD1 (5 bases). Looked up from germline, CDR1 is SGHDT and CDR2 is YYEEEE. CDR3 size: 15 residues. V lost 3 bases, J lost 5 bases, and 17 bases lay in between. CDR3 in DNA: TGTGCCAGCAGCTATGGCTACTCGAAGGGGACTGAAGCTTTCTTT. Translation gives CASSYGYSKGTEAFF.

V usage is TRBV5-1 and J usage is TRBJ1-1; D perhaps matches TRBD1 (5 bases). Between the trimmed V and J ends, which lost 4 bases and 1 base, there was a span of 11 bases. Germline CDR1 SGHRS, CDR2 YFSETQ. The CDR3 spans 14 residues. The CDR3 nucleotides read TGCGCCAGCAGCACGCGACAGACGAACACTGAAGCTTTCTTT. Translating it yields CASSTRQTNTEAFF.

The chain joins TRBV3-1 (or the pseudogene TRBV3-2) to TRBJ1-1; D ambiguous. This CDR3 is 13 amino acids long. Per the germline V gene, CDR1 is LGHDT and CDR2 is YNNKEL (reference sequence). Trimming took 4 bases from V and 1 from J, leaving 7 bases between them. This CDR3 is CASSPQWNTEAFF. The CDR3 DNA follows: TGTGCCAGCAGCCCGCAGTGGAACACTGAAGCTTTCTTT.

About this clone: The junction departs from the called germline gene at one end, perhaps through a read error. The rearrangement links TRBV19 to TRBJ1-5; tentatively, D is TRBD1 (5 bases). This CDR3 comprises 15 residues. Germline CDR1 LNHDA, CDR2 SQIVND (reference sequence). This CDR3 is CTSPRAGPCNQPQHF. The CDR3 bases are TGTACCAGCCCTCGAGCAGGGCCCTGCAATCAGCCCCAGCATTTT.

This clone appeared a single time. J is TRBJ2-3 and V is TRBV3-1 (or the pseudogene TRBV3-2), with 10 bases lining up with TRBD2. This CDR3 is built from 16 residues. Trimming cost V 7 bases and J 4 bases; bases outside gene matches: 11. Germline CDR1 and CDR2: LGHDT and YNNKEL (reference sequence). CDR3 sequence (DNA): TGTGCCAGCACCCCCTCCGGAGCGGGGGGGCCAGATACGCAGTATTTT. Translated, it gives CASTPSGAGGPDTQYF.

The gene calls are TRBV29-1 and TRBJ1-1; TRBD1 is a possible D gene (6 bases). This CDR3 spans 13 amino acids. In germline, CDR1 is SQVTM, CDR2 ANQGSEA. V lost 6 bases, J lost 3 bases, and 14 bases lay in between. CDR3 region: CSVHWTDYTEAFF. CDR3 in DNA: TGCAGCGTCCATTGGACAGACTACACTGAAGCTTTCTTT.

The gene calls are TRBV7-6 and TRBJ1-1, with TRBD1 matching over 8 bases. The trim removed 5 bases at V and 2 bases at J, leaving 4 bases unmatched. Germline loops: CDR1 SGHVS, CDR2 FNYEAQ. The CDR3 runs 14 residues. The CDR3 nucleotides are TGTGCCAGCAGCAGGGGACAGGTAAACACTGAAGCTTTCTTT. Translating gives CASSRGQVNTEAFF.

The chain uses TRBV9 and TRBJ1-2; D gene uncertain. Germline CDR1 reads SGDLS; CDR2 reads YYNGEE. This CDR3 is built from 13 residues. Trimming removed 0 bases at V and 7 bases at J, with 10 bases between. Written as DNA, the CDR3 is TGTGCCAGCAGCGTAGGTGGGAGGGCTGGCTACACCTTC. It translates to CASSVGGRAGYTF.

The gene calls are TRBV7-2 and TRBJ2-1; possibly TRBD1 for D (5 bases). Germline CDR1 is SGHTA and CDR2 is FQGNSA. With 5 bases removed from V and 10 bases from J, the gap between germline ends came to 21 bases. The CDR3 spans 15 residues. The CDR3 protein is CASSRDSGQTREQFF. As DNA, the CDR3 is TGTGCCAGCAGCCGTGACAGTGGCCAAACAAGGGAGCAGTTCTTC.

This rearrangement joins TRBV6-6 to TRBJ2-3; no clear D. This CDR3 comprises 11 residues. Per germline, CDR1 MNHNY and CDR2 SVGAGI (reference sequence). V shed 7 bases and J shed 6 bases, with 8 bases lying between them. Written as DNA, the CDR3 is TGTGCCAGCACCGCCGGGGATACGCAGTATTTT. Its protein product is CASTAGDTQYF.

The gene calls are TRBV7-9 and TRBJ2-2, with a tentative D call TRBD1 (6 bases). CDR3 size: 16 residues. In germline, CDR1 is SEHNR, CDR2 FQNEAQ (reference sequence). Trimming took 6 bases from V and 3 from J, leaving 17 bases between them. CDR3 protein: CASRSRGHRDTGELFF. The DNA of the CDR3 is TGTGCCAGCAGGTCTCGGGGACATCGGGACACCGGGGAGCTGTTTTTT.